This T cell receptor (beta chain) appears in the sequencing data of a study of OX40 agonist ivuxolimab in advanced cancers. Overall study findings and caveats: At 0.1 to 3.0 mg/kg, clonal expansion of CD4+ and CD8+ blood T cells had occurred by week 6.

The CDR3 loop spans 13 amino acids. Germline loops: CDR1 SGHNT, CDR2 YENEEA. Trimming removed 5 bases from V and 8 bases from J; junction bases left unmatched: 5. Of note for this clone: Its antigen remains unidentified.

Sequencing used immunoSEQ multiplex PCR; TCRdb keeps in-frame clones, though not all of them. The data contain about 44,000 clones, roughly 92% of them seen just once; the ten biggest clones take up approximately 16%. This chain connects TRBV11-3 to TRBJ2-1; 8 bases map to TRBD1. The TCR was taken from an adult with an advanced solid tumor such as melanoma, head and neck, liver or kidney cancer. This specimen was CD4+ or CD8+ T cells sorted from blood, taken in a trial of the OX40 agonist ivuxolimab. The CDR3 reads CASSLGQGHEQFF. The CDR3, as DNA: TGTGCCAGCAGCCTTGGACAGGGTCATGAGCAGTTCTTC.